Each of the 2 T cell receptor beta chains below was sequenced from the same sample in a study of cytomegalovirus exposure and HLA in healthy donors (dated by TCRdb to 2016 to 2017). Libraries were made using the immunoSEQ multiplex PCR assay. A mixture of 60 forward primers for TCR Vbeta segments and 13 reverse primers for TCR Jbeta segments was used in the multiplex PCR. Here the immuneACCESS table is served through TCRdb, limited to in-frame sequences with V and J called. Missing clones are a known gap in these copies; in checked studies unresolved V genes cover under half, and the rest lacks a known reason. The sample table lists about 240,000 clones, approximately 80% of them with a count of one. The ten largest clonotypes hold less than 8.5% of the sample. Sequenced: PBMCs. The receptors come from a woman aged 55-69 years in good health and CMV-seropositive.

The chain employs TRBV19 and TRBJ2-7, with TRBD1 identical over 8 bases. V gave up 5 bases and J gave up 6 bases; unmatched junction bases: 9. Germline V lookup: CDR1 LNHDA, CDR2 SQIVND (reference sequence). The CDR3 is made up of 14 amino acids. The CDR3 bases are TGTGCCAGTAGTCCTCGACAGGGGTCTGGCGAGCAGTACTTC. This translates into CASSPRQGSGEQYF. The complete variable domain, with remaining parts taken from reference TRBV19 and TRBJ2-7, reads DGGITQSPKYLFRKEGQNVTLSCEQNLNHDAMYWYRQDPGQGLRLIYYSQIVNDFQKGDIAEGYSVSREKKESFPLTVTSAQKNPTAFYLCASSPRQGSGEQYFGPGTRLTVT.

The chain recombines TRBV19 with TRBJ1-5, with D possibly being TRBD1 (5 bases). CDR1 and CDR2 (germline): LNHDA, SQIVND (reference sequence). Trimming pared 4 bases from V and 4 bases from J, leaving 17 bases between. The length of the CDR3 is 16 residues. The CDR3 protein is CASSTPLGRGNQPQHF. CDR3 DNA sequence: TGTGCCAGTAGTACCCCCTTGGGAAGGGGAAATCAGCCCCAGCATTTT. Together with reference TRBV19 and TRBJ1-5, the CDR3 gives the full variable domain: DGGITQSPKYLFRKEGQNVTLSCEQNLNHDAMYWYRQDPGQGLRLIYYSQIVNDFQKGDIAEGYSVSREKKESFPLTVTSAQKNPTAFYLCASSTPLGRGNQPQHFGDGTRLSIL.